This is a list of T cell receptor beta chains from one sample in a study of radiation and T cells in renal cell carcinoma. Produced via immunoSEQ multiplex PCR; TCRdb's table is partial and in-frame only. This sample yields around 76,000 clones, of which about 80% are seen a single time; approximately 6.4% belongs to the top ten. The source material was blood, sampled from a patient whose treatment included radiotherapy and nephrectomy. All receptors derive from a man aged 55-75 years with renal cell carcinoma. CDR3s include the opening cysteine and the closing phenylalanine or tryptophan. A D gene is named only where the DNA matches it firmly. For some rows the clone size is stated as once, few or many, or as a class when expanded; others skip it.

TRBJ2-3 - TRBV28 - CASRDTDTQYF TGTGCCAGCAGGGACACAGATACGCAGTATTTT
TRBJ1-5 - TRBV6-1 - CASSHSTGINQPQHF TGTGCCAGCAGCCACTCTACAGGTATAAATCAGCCCCAGCATTTT
TRBJ2-4 - TRBV27 - CASSLDPPDRLAKNIQYF TGTGCCAGCAGTTTAGACCCCCCGGACAGACTAGCCAAAAACATTCAGTACTTC
TRBJ2-2 - TRBV7-9 - CASSHGGSLAIGELFF TGTGCCAGCAGCCATGGGGGTTCTCTTGCCATCGGGGAGCTGTTTTTT
TRBJ2-3 TRBD2 TRBV9 once CASSTQPTSEYTDTQYF TGTGCCAGCAGCACCCAACCGACTAGCGAGTACACAGATACGCAGTATTTT
TRBJ2-5 - TRBV13 - CASSLSLSGVGQETQYF TGTGCCAGCAGCTTATCCTTGTCAGGGGTGGGTCAAGAGACCCAGTACTTC
TRBJ2-7 - TRBV5-1 - CASSSRGVEQYF TGCGCCAGCAGCTCTAGGGGAGTCGAGCAGTACTTC
TRBJ1-1 - TRBV7-9 - CASSFGPGGPAFF TGTGCCAGCAGCTTCGGCCCCGGGGGGCCGGCTTTCTTT
TRBJ2-3 - TRBV5-6 - CASSLGLATSTDTQYF TGTGCCAGCAGCTTAGGTCTAGCGACTAGCACAGATACGCAGTATTTT
TRBJ2-3 TRBD2 TRBV5-1 - CASSLGTSGRAVTQYF TGCGCCAGCAGCTTGGGCACTAGCGGGAGGGCCGTTACGCAGTATTTT
TRBJ1-1 - TRBV2 - CASTLKWDTEAFF TGTGCCAGCACCCTTAAGTGGGACACTGAAGCTTTCTTT
TRBJ2-5 - TRBV5-8 once CASSPRGGALGTQYF TGTGCCAGCAGCCCACGAGGGGGGGCTTTGGGGACCCAGTACTTC
TRBJ1-2 - TRBV5-1 - CASSLTNRDKYGYTF TGCGCCAGCAGCTTGACAAATAGGGACAAGTATGGCTACACCTTC
TRBJ2-7 TRBD1 TRBV10-1 - CASSESAGGSYGQYF TGCGCCAGCAGTGAGTCGGCAGGGGGTTCCTACGGGCAGTACTTC
TRBJ2-5 TRBD1 TRBV9 - CASGGKGTAAGETQYF TGTGCCAGCGGAGGAAAAGGGACAGCAGCTGGGGAGACCCAGTACTTC
TRBJ1-4 - TRBV5-1 - CASSPSPGPDEKLFF TGCGCCAGCAGCCCAAGCCCGGGCCCGGATGAAAAACTGTTTTTT
TRBJ2-7 - TRBV11-1 - CASSLVDGYEQYF TGTGCCAGCAGCTTAGTCGACGGCTACGAGCAGTACTTC
TRBJ2-7 - TRBV5-4 once CASSIDRRNEQYF TGTGCCAGCAGCATAGACAGAAGGAACGAGCAGTACTTC
TRBJ2-2 - TRBV9 once CASSAKGGVLAGELFF TGTGCCAGCAGCGCGAAGGGCGGGGTGTTGGCCGGGGAGCTGTTTTTT
TRBJ2-3 - TRBV14 - CASSQDVAGLADTQYF TGTGCCAGCAGCCAAGATGTGGCGGGGTTGGCAGATACGCAGTATTTT
TRBJ2-1 TRBD2 TRBV27 - CASSLLRLARAYNEQFF TGTGCCAGCAGTTTGCTGAGACTAGCGCGAGCCTACAATGAGCAGTTCTTC
TRBJ2-7 TRBD2 TRBV29-1 - CSAGTTSVYEQYF TGCAGCGCTGGAACGACTAGCGTGTACGAGCAGTACTTC
TRBJ1-4 - TRBV30 few CAWSVRPNEKLFF TGTGCCTGGAGTGTACGGCCTAATGAAAAACTGTTTTTT
TRBJ2-5 TRBD1 TRBV7-2 once CASSGQNRGSLETQYF TGTGCCAGCAGCGGCCAAAACAGGGGTTCACTGGAGACCCAGTACTTC
TRBJ2-1 - TRBV6-5 - CASTTFGSGYEQFF TGTGCCAGCACTACTTTCGGGAGTGGCTATGAGCAGTTCTTC
TRBJ1-5 TRBD1 TRBV9 - CASSVAHGTGDQPQHF TGTGCCAGCAGCGTAGCCCATGGGACAGGGGATCAGCCCCAGCATTTT
TRBJ1-2 - TRBV7-8 - CASSLDRDTVYGYTF TGTGCCAGCAGCTTAGACCGGGACACAGTCTATGGCTACACCTTC
TRBJ2-1 TRBD2 TRBV15 - CATSRGLAASYNEQFF TGTGCCACCAGCAGAGGACTAGCGGCCTCCTACAATGAGCAGTTCTTC
TRBJ1-3 TRBD1 TRBV6-1 - CATQGLPGNTIYF TGTGCCACACAGGGGCTACCTGGAAACACCATATATTTT
TRBJ1-2 - TRBV5-8 - CASNYAGSGYTF TGTGCCAGCAACTACGCGGGGTCGGGCTACACCTTC
TRBJ2-1 - TRBV18 - CASSTVNEQFF TGTGCCAGCTCCACAGTAAATGAGCAGTTCTTC
TRBJ2-2 TRBD1 TRBV29-1 - CSVRQGRTGELFF TGCAGCGTCCGACAGGGAAGGACCGGGGAGCTGTTTTTT
TRBJ2-7 TRBD1 TRBV5-5 - CASSQWTGTYEQYF TGTGCCAGCAGCCAATGGACAGGGACCTACGAGCAGTACTTC
TRBJ1-1 - TRBV10-3 - CATFSRGLTEAFF TGTGCCACCTTTTCCAGGGGACTCACTGAAGCTTTCTTT
TRBJ1-2 - TRBV2 few CASRDQGYYGYTF TGTGCCAGCAGGGATCAGGGGTACTATGGCTACACCTTC
TRBJ1-1 - TRBV4-1 - CASSQGPGLINTEAFF TGCGCCAGCAGCCAAGGACCGGGACTGATAAACACTGAAGCTTTCTTT
TRBJ1-4 TRBD1 TRBV4-3 - CASSRDRGDEKLFF TGCGCCAGCAGCCGGGACAGGGGGGATGAAAAACTGTTTTTT
TRBJ2-5 - TRBV9 - CASSVGPNQETQYF TGTGCCAGCAGCGTAGGGCCTAACCAAGAGACCCAGTACTTC
TRBJ2-1 - TRBV11-2 - CASSLGDFGEQFF TGTGCCAGCAGCTTAGGGGACTTTGGTGAGCAGTTCTTC
TRBJ2-1 - TRBV6-6 - CASSYLPYNEQFF TGTGCCAGCAGTTACTTACCCTACAATGAGCAGTTCTTC